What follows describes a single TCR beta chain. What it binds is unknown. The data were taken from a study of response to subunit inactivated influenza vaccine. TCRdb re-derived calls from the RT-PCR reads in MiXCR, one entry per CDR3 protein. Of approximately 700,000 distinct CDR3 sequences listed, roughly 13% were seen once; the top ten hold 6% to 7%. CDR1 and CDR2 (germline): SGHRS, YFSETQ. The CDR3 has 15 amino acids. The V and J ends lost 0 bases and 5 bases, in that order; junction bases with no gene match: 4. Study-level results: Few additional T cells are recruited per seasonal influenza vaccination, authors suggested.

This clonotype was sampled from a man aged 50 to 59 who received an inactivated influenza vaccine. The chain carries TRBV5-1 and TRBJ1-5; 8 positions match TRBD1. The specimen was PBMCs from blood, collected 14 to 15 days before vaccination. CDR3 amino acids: CASSLEGRGHQPQHF. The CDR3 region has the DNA TGCGCCAGCAGCTTGGAGGGCAGGGGGCATCAGCCCCAGCATTTT.